These T cell receptor beta chains were read from a single sample in a study of T-cell reconstitution after alpha-beta-depleted transplantation in children. TCRdb re-called the PCR reads through MiXCR, storing one row per CDR3 protein. In the table there are 250,000 to 400,000 distinct CDR3 sequences, around 25% of which are singletons. The input for sequencing was PBMCs, mostly from graft donor cells, taken 180 days after TCRalphabeta/CD19-depleted stem cell transplant. The receptors were sampled from a male patient between 10 and 17 years old who had a stem cell transplant for acute lymphoblastic leukemia, so the T cells may come from the graft donor. The CDR3 runs from the conserved cysteine through the conserved F or W. Each record gives: D gene, V gene, clone size, J gene, CDR3 protein, CDR3 DNA. D genes are given only for firm matches. Size is stated for part of the rows, as once, few or many counts, or as a class when the clone is expanded.

d_call: TRBD1
v_call: TRBV11-3
clone_size: .
j_call: TRBJ2-1
cdr3_aa: CASSQGGLVPNEQFF
cdr3_nt: TGTGCCAGCAGCCAAGGGGGCTTAGTACCCAATGAGCAGTTCTTC

d_call: .
v_call: TRBV29-1
clone_size: .
j_call: TRBJ2-1
cdr3_aa: CSVITQDSYNEQFF
cdr3_nt: TGCAGCGTTATTACCCAGGACTCCTACAATGAGCAGTTCTTC

d_call: .
v_call: TRBV7-9
clone_size: many
j_call: TRBJ2-1
cdr3_aa: CASSPYTSYNEQFF
cdr3_nt: TGTGCCAGCAGCCCATACACTTCCTACAATGAGCAGTTCTTC

d_call: TRBD2
v_call: TRBV28
clone_size: .
j_call: TRBJ2-5
cdr3_aa: CASSLRPSGRKTQYF
cdr3_nt: TGTGCCAGCAGTTTACGCCCTAGCGGGAGAAAGACCCAGTACTTC

d_call: TRBD2
v_call: TRBV11-1
clone_size: .
j_call: TRBJ2-7
cdr3_aa: CASSSVPGTSGSKGRYEQYF
cdr3_nt: TGTGCCAGCAGCTCAGTCCCTGGGACTAGCGGGTCGAAGGGACGTTACGAGCAGTACTTC

d_call: .
v_call: TRBV29-1
clone_size: few
j_call: TRBJ2-1
cdr3_aa: CSVEDDWQTGEQFF
cdr3_nt: TGCAGCGTTGAAGATGACTGGCAAACGGGTGAGCAGTTCTTC

d_call: .
v_call: TRBV20-1
clone_size: .
j_call: TRBJ1-1
cdr3_aa: CSARDRARGVGTEAFF
cdr3_nt: TGCAGTGCTAGAGATCGGGCCAGGGGAGTGGGGACTGAAGCTTTCTTT

d_call: TRBD2
v_call: TRBV5-1
clone_size: .
j_call: TRBJ2-7
cdr3_aa: CASSLGRLAPSSYEQYF
cdr3_nt: TGCGCCAGCAGCTTGGGAAGACTAGCGCCAAGCTCCTACGAGCAGTACTTC

d_call: .
v_call: TRBV12-3/TRBV12-4
clone_size: few
j_call: TRBJ2-1
cdr3_aa: CASSWRAGDEQFF
cdr3_nt: TGTGCCAGCAGTTGGAGGGCAGGCGATGAGCAGTTCTTC

d_call: .
v_call: TRBV2
clone_size: .
j_call: TRBJ2-7
cdr3_aa: CASSEGAKSYEQYF
cdr3_nt: TGTGCCAGCAGTGAGGGGGCAAAATCCTACGAGCAGTACTTC

d_call: .
v_call: TRBV20-1
clone_size: .
j_call: TRBJ1-2
cdr3_aa: CSAPVPLGYTF
cdr3_nt: TGCAGTGCCCCGGTACCCCTTGGCTACACCTTC

d_call: TRBD1
v_call: TRBV27
clone_size: many
j_call: TRBJ2-6
cdr3_aa: CASSDRGSGANVLTF
cdr3_nt: TGTGCCAGCAGTGACAGGGGCTCTGGGGCCAACGTCCTGACTTTC

d_call: .
v_call: TRBV11-2
clone_size: few
j_call: TRBJ1-4
cdr3_aa: CASSLANEKLFF
cdr3_nt: TGTGCCAGCAGCTTAGCTAATGAAAAACTGTTTTTT